Here is one T cell receptor beta chain with its context. The V gene end was trimmed by 4 bases and the J gene end by 2 bases; junction bases not matched to a gene: 4. Germline V gene data show CDR1 as SGHRS and CDR2 as YFSETQ. There are 14 residues in the CDR3. As handled by the study authors: Reference gene primer amplification gave estimated nucleated cell counts. Some clones are missing from TCRdb's copy, which holds only in-frame ones; the method was immunoSEQ multiplex PCR. V and J calls and clone size come straight from that table; D and trimming were deduced from the DNA. The sample has 110,000 or so clones, roughly 91% seen once. The sample comes from a study of blood T cell repertoires in COVID-19.

V gene TRBV5-1 combines with J gene TRBJ2-3; 7 positions agree with TRBD1. Material for sequencing was peripheral blood. The sequence was obtained from a human donor with acute or convalescent COVID-19. The donor label of this sample is uncertain. CDR3 in amino acids: CASSVQGLTDTQYF. The DNA for the CDR3 is TGCGCCAGCAGCGTACAGGGGCTCACAGATACGCAGTATTTT.